The sequence of this TCR beta chain was determined in a study of blood T cell repertoires in COVID-19. The authors' processing: Estimation of nucleated cell counts was performed using reference gene primer amplification. The protocol was immunoSEQ multiplex PCR, while the TCRdb copy is restricted to in-frame clones and leaves out a portion. That table gives V, J and clone size, and the DNA gave D and trimming. The sample holds tens of thousands of clones, approximately 85% seen once. The germline gives CDR1 MRHNA, CDR2 SNTAGT. Trimming removed 4 bases at V and 11 bases at J, with 11 bases between. The CDR3 totals 11 residues.

The chain has TRBV6-4 and TRBJ1-1, with D hard to call. Sequencing was done on a sample of peripheral blood. This sequence was found in a human donor in a cohort sampled during active COVID-19. The CDR3 here is CASSVRPGAFF. DNA of the CDR3: TGTGCCAGCAGTGTACGCCCGGGGGCTTTCTTT.